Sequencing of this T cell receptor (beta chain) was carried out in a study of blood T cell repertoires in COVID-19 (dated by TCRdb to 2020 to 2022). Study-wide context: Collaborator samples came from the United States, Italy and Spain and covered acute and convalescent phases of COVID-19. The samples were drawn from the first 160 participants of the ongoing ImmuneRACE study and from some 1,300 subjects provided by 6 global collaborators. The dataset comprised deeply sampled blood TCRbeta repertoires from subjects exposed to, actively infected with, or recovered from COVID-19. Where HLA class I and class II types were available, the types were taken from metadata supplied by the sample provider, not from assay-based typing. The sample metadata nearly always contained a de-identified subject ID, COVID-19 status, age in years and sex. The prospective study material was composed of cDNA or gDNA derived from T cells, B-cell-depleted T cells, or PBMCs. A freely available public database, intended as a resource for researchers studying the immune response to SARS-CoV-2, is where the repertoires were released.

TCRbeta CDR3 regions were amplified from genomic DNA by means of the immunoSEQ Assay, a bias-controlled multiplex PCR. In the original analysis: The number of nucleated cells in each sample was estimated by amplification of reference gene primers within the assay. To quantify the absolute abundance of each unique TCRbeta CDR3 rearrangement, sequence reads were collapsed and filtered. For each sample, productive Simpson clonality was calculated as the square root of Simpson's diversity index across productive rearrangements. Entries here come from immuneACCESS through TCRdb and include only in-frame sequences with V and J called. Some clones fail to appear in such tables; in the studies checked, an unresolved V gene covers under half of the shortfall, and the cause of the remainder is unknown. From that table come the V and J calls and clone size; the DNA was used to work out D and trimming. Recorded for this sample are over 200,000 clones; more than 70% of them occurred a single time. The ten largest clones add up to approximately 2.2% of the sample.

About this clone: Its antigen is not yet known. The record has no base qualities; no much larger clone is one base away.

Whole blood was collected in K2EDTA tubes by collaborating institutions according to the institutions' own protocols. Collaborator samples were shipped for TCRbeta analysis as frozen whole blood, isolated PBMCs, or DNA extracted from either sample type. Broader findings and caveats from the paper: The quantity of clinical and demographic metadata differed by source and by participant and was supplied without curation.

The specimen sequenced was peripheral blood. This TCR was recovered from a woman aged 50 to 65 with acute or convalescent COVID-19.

The CDR3 loop reads CASSRDSYYGYTF. Here is the DNA: TGTGCCAGTAGTCGGGACAGCTACTATGGCTACACCTTC. Recombination linked TRBV19 to TRBJ1-2; 7 bases in between match TRBD1. CDR1 LNHDA and CDR2 SQIVND were looked up in the germline V gene (reference sequence). Inclusive of the bounding cysteine and phenylalanine, the CDR3 is 13 residues long. Just CDR3 DNA is preserved here, 39 bases in frame from base 1. V and J are trimmed by 5 bases and 3 bases, and the gene matches miss 3 bases of the junction.